These 25 T cell receptor beta chains originate from one sample sequenced in a study of CD8 T cells in Susac syndrome. Random hexamers primed reverse transcription of about 0.45 to 1 ug RNA. TCRdb ran MiXCR on the immunoSEQ multiplex PCR reads and lists one entry per CDR3 protein. The table records more than 150,000 distinct CDR3 sequences, about 96% of them present only once. The sequenced sample was CD4+ T cells from PBMCs. The receptors were sampled from a human donor with Susac syndrome.

This clonotype appeared once. The genes are TRBV29-1 and TRBJ2-1; the match to TRBD2 covers 8 bases. The CDR3 totals 14 residues. Germline V gene sequence: CDR1 SQVTM, CDR2 ANQGSEA. The V segment lost 2 bases and the J segment 10 bases; nucleotides outside the gene matches: 10. The CDR3 sequence: CSVERGGSGLEQFF. CDR3 coding DNA: TGCAGCGTTGAACGGGGGGGGAGCGGGTTGGAGCAGTTCTTC.

This chain joins TRBV5-5 and TRBJ2-7, with TRBD1 matching over 8 bases. The CDR3 runs to 17 residues. Germline loops: CDR1 SGHKS, CDR2 YYEKEE (reference sequence). V gave up 3 bases and J gave up 2 bases; unmatched junction bases: 13. CDR3 in DNA: TGTGCCAGCAGCTCCCCCCGTAGGGACAGGCCGACCTACGAGCAGTACTTC. As protein: CASSSPRRDRPTYEQYF.

The genes are TRBV27 and TRBJ1-6, with D uncertain. Germline V gene lookup returns CDR1 MNHEY and CDR2 SMNVEV (reference sequence). V was trimmed by 3 bases and J by 4 bases, leaving 4 bases between them. CDR3 length: 13 residues. The CDR3 here is CASSFQYNSPLHF. The CDR3 DNA follows: TGTGCCAGCAGTTTCCAATATAATTCACCCCTCCACTTT.

This chain connects TRBV30 to TRBJ2-1, with 10 bases matching TRBD2. Germline assignment: CDR1 GTSNPN and CDR2 SVGIG (reference sequence). Losses at the gene ends were 1 base for V and 6 bases for J; bases not matched to a gene: 6. This CDR3 comprises 15 residues. The CDR3 DNA sequence: TGTGCCTGGAGTGCGGGACTAGCGTTAGGCAATGAGCAGTTCTTC. The encoded protein is CAWSAGLALGNEQFF.

V usage is TRBV20-1 and J usage is TRBJ2-7; D may be TRBD2 (6 bases). Deletions cut 3 bases from V and 5 bases from J, with 11 bases between. The CDR3 runs to 12 residues. CDR1 and CDR2 (germline): DFQATT, SNEGSKA (reference sequence). The CDR3 is CSASPSVHEQYF. CDR3 nucleotide sequence: TGCAGTGCTAGCCCTAGCGTCCACGAGCAGTACTTC.

V gene TRBV6-5 combines with J gene TRBJ1-1, with 9 positions matching TRBD1. The CDR3 is made up of 12 amino acids. CDR1 and CDR2 from the germline V gene are MNHEY and SVGAGI. Trimming removed 6 bases from V and 11 bases from J; junction bases left unmatched: 7. CDR3 bases: TGTGCCAGCAGCAACAGGGGGCTGGGGGCTTTCTTT. This encodes CASSNRGLGAFF.

This chain connects TRBV6-1 to TRBJ1-6; D unclear. The ends were cut back, 6 bases at V and 2 bases at J, with 14 bases in the middle. Germline V gene lookup returns CDR1 MNHNS and CDR2 SASEGT. CDR3 length equals 16 residues. The CDR3 region has the DNA TGTGCCAGCAGAAGAGTCATGGGGACCTATAATTCACCCCTCCACTTT. Protein sequence: CASRRVMGTYNSPLHF.

The rearrangement joins TRBV3-1 to TRBJ1-2; D uncertain. This CDR3 is 14 amino acids long. The germline V gene has CDR1 LGHDT and CDR2 YNNKEL (reference sequence). The V gene lost 0 bases and the J gene lost 5 bases, with 10 bases spanning the gap. DNA of the CDR3: TGTGCCAGCAGCCAAGATACGGGGTCGTATGGCTACACCTTC. Residues: CASSQDTGSYGYTF.

The chain uses TRBV18 and TRBJ2-5; D perhaps matches TRBD1 (6 bases). The germline gives CDR1 KGHSH, CDR2 LQKENI. The CDR3 length is 15 residues. The V and J ends lost 2 bases and 0 bases respectively, with 10 bases between them. The CDR3: CASSPAQGYQETQYF. The CDR3 DNA is TGTGCCAGCTCACCAGCTCAGGGGTACCAAGAGACCCAGTACTTC.

This chain joins TRBV29-1 and TRBJ2-2; D uncertain. The germline gives CDR1 SQVTM, CDR2 ANQGSEA. V was clipped by 4 bases and J by 5 bases, with 11 bases between them. The CDR3 is 13 amino acids. The CDR3 DNA reads TGCAGCGTTGCCGTTGTGGGGACCGGGGAGCTGTTTTTT. Translating it yields CSVAVVGTGELFF.

V is TRBV2 and J is TRBJ2-1; D possibly corresponds to TRBD1 (5 bases). Between the trimmed V and J ends, which lost 4 bases and 10 bases, there was a span of 17 bases. The CDR3 has 14 amino acids. Germline V gene data show CDR1 as SNHLY and CDR2 as FYNNEI. CDR3 loop: CASSVQDTSKEQFF. For the CDR3, the DNA is TGTGCCAGCAGTGTACAGGACACCTCGAAGGAGCAGTTCTTC.

J is TRBJ2-6 and V is TRBV28, with no clear D. V lost 6 bases to trimming and J lost 4 bases, with 13 bases between them. This CDR3 comprises 15 residues. CDR1 is MDHEN and CDR2 is SYDVKM in the germline V gene. The CDR3: CASSSAAQGANVLTF. DNA for the CDR3: TGTGCCAGCAGCTCCGCAGCTCAGGGGGCCAACGTCCTGACTTTC.

The chain uses TRBV7-2 and TRBJ2-2, with no clear D. In germline, CDR1 is SGHTA, CDR2 FQGNSA. Between the trimmed V and J ends, which lost 5 bases and 4 bases, there was a span of 11 bases. The length of the CDR3 is 14 residues. DNA for the CDR3: TGTGCCAGCAGCCGCGACCCGATCACCGGGGAGCTGTTTTTT. This codes for CASSRDPITGELFF.

The genes are TRBV7-2 and TRBJ1-1; D is possibly TRBD1 (5 bases). Trimming shortened V by 4 bases and J by 1 base, and 7 bases separated the two germline ends. Germline lookup yields CDR1 SGHTA and CDR2 FQGNSA. The length of the CDR3 is 13 residues. The chain's CDR3 is CASSSGTNTEAFF. CDR3 nucleotide sequence: TGTGCCAGCAGCTCGGGGACGAACACTGAAGCTTTCTTT.

The chain uses TRBV29-1 and TRBJ2-2; 7 bases are a match to TRBD1. Germline lookup yields CDR1 SQVTM and CDR2 ANQGSEA. V shed 6 bases and J 6 bases; nucleotides not matched to a gene: 7. CDR3 length equals 13 residues. CDR3 DNA sequence: TGCAGCGTCGGGACAGAGAATCCCGGGGAGCTGTTTTTT. The encoded protein is CSVGTENPGELFF.

The chain combines TRBV7-9 with TRBJ2-3, with TRBD2 matching 8 bases. Looked up from germline, CDR1 is SEHNR and CDR2 is FQNEAQ (reference sequence). The CDR3 is made up of 16 amino acids. The V gene end was trimmed by 3 bases and the J gene end by 2 bases; junction bases not matched to a gene: 7. The CDR3 sequence: CASSFKRAGVTDTQYF. The CDR3 DNA is TGTGCCAGCAGCTTTAAGAGAGCGGGAGTCACAGATACGCAGTATTTT. Based on the CDR3 plus reference TRBV7-9 and TRBJ2-3, the full variable domain is DTGVSQNPRHKITKRGQNVTFRCDPISEHNRLYWYRQTLGQGPEFLTYFQNEAQLEKSRLLSDRFSAERPKGSFSTLEIQRTEQGDSAMYLCASSFKRAGVTDTQYFGPGTRLTVL.

V and J are TRBV5-4 and TRBJ1-2; D gene unclear. Germline V gives CDR1 SGHNT, CDR2 YYREEE (reference sequence). This CDR3 region has 14 residues. Trimming left V 0 bases short and J 4 bases short, with 10 bases between. CDR3: CASSLVGEAYGYTF. The DNA for the CDR3 is TGTGCCAGCAGCTTGGTCGGGGAAGCCTATGGCTACACCTTC.

This chain joins TRBV2 and TRBJ2-4; D may match TRBD1 or TRBD2 (5 bases each). This CDR3 is 15 amino acids long. The germline V gene has CDR1 SNHLY and CDR2 FYNNEI. V was cut by 6 bases and J by 7 bases, with 19 bases left in between. The chain's CDR3 is CASSAYGLGENIQYF. In DNA form, the CDR3 reads TGTGCCAGCAGCGCGTACGGATTGGGGGAGAACATTCAGTACTTC.

The chain links TRBV6-5 to TRBJ1-5; no reliable D call. This CDR3 region has 13 residues. Looked up from germline, CDR1 is MNHEY and CDR2 is SVGAGI. V lost 8 bases and J 4 bases, leaving 12 bases between the germline ends. CDR3 nucleotides: TGTGCCAGCGCCGTTCAGCGTAATCAGCCCCAGCATTTT. This gives the protein CASAVQRNQPQHF.

This sequence joins TRBV28 and TRBJ2-4; 9 bases are shared with TRBD1. Germline V gene data show CDR1 as MDHEN and CDR2 as SYDVKM. The CDR3 has 15 amino acids. V lost 3 bases, J lost 5 bases, and 5 bases stayed unmatched. The CDR3 coding sequence is TGTGCCAGCAGTTTTATGGGGACAGGGCAAAACATTCAGTACTTC. It translates to CASSFMGTGQNIQYF.

V gene TRBV3-1 combines with J gene TRBJ2-1, with 9 bases matching TRBD2. There are 14 residues in the CDR3. Per the germline V gene, CDR1 is LGHDT and CDR2 is YNNKEL (reference sequence). The ends lost 4 bases at V and 7 bases at J; junction bases unmatched: 5. The chain's CDR3 is CASSLTAGGNEQFF. CDR3 sequence (DNA): TGTGCCAGCAGCCTCACGGCGGGGGGGAATGAGCAGTTCTTC.

This chain joins TRBV3-1 and TRBJ2-7; D gene uncertain. The CDR3 loop spans 11 amino acids. In germline, CDR1 is LGHDT, CDR2 YNNKEL (reference sequence). V gave up 1 base and J gave up 5 bases, with 3 bases separating them. CDR3 sequence reads: CASSQVHEQYF. In nucleotides, the CDR3 is TGTGCCAGCAGCCAAGTCCACGAGCAGTACTTC.

The chain has TRBV27 and TRBJ2-7; TRBD1 is a possible D gene (5 bases). CDR3 length: 17 amino acids. Per germline, CDR1 MNHEY and CDR2 SMNVEV (reference sequence). Trimming took off 3 bases at V and 6 bases at J, with 24 bases between the two ends. Written as DNA, the CDR3 is TGTGCCAGCAGTTTGGCCCCTCCGACAGTCCACTGGAGCGAGCAGTACGTC. Its translation is CASSLAPPTVHWSEQYV.

This chain uses TRBV29-1 with TRBJ2-5; 10 nucleotides match TRBD1. Trimming at V came to 3 bases and at J to 4 bases, leaving 8 bases not matched to a gene. Germline V gives CDR1 SQVTM, CDR2 ANQGSEA. The CDR3 length is 15 residues. The CDR3 nucleotides read TGCAGCGTTGAGGGGGACAGGGGATCACGAGAGACCCAGTACTTC. This encodes CSVEGDRGSRETQYF.

The gene calls are TRBV11-3 and TRBJ1-2; D is perhaps TRBD1 (6 bases). The CDR3 spans 13 residues. Looked up from germline, CDR1 is SGHNT and CDR2 is YENEEA. Trimming stripped 5 bases from V and 5 bases from J, with 12 bases between. The chain's CDR3 is CASSPVGAYGYTF. The DNA for the CDR3 is TGTGCCAGCAGCCCCGTGGGGGCATATGGCTACACCTTC. Together with reference TRBV11-3 and TRBJ1-2, the CDR3 gives the full variable domain: EAGVVQSPRYKIIEKKQPVAFWCNPISGHNTLYWYLQNLGQGPELLIRYENEEAVDDSQLPKDRFSAERLKGVDSTLKIQPAELGDSAVYLCASSPVGAYGYTFGSGTRLTVV.